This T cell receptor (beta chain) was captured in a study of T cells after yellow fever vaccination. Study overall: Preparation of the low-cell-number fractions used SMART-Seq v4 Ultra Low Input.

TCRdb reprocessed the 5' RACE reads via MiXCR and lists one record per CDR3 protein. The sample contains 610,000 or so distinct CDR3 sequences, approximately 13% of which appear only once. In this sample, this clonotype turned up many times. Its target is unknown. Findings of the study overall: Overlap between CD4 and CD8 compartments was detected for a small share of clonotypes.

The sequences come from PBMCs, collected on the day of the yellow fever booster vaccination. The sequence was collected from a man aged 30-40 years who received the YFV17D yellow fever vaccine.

CDR3 nucleotides: TGCAGTGCTACGGGACAGGTAGCTGAAGCTTTCTTT. It is translated as CSATGQVAEAFF. The chain couples TRBV20-1 to TRBJ1-1; 8 positions agree with TRBD1. The ends lost 4 bases at V and 6 bases at J; junction bases unmatched: 4. Germline V gene sequence: CDR1 DFQATT, CDR2 SNEGSKA (reference sequence). This CDR3 is built from 12 residues.